Listed below are T cell receptor beta chains from one sample, sequenced in a study of cytomegalovirus exposure and HLA in healthy donors. Some clones are missing from TCRdb's copy, which holds only in-frame ones; the method was immunoSEQ multiplex PCR. The sample holds 190,000 or so clones, approximately 83% seen once. Sequencing was carried out using PBMCs. The source is a woman between 18 and 29 years old in good health and CMV-seropositive. Both conserved end residues are part of each CDR3.

j_gene	v_gene	CDR3aa
TRBJ2-3	TRBV6-1	CASRTGLDTQYF
TRBJ2-2	TRBV5-1	CASSGGLFGDAGELFF
TRBJ1-2	TRBV6-1	CASSSSYGYTF
TRBJ2-1	TRBV19	CASSMQGGLYNEQFF
TRBJ1-2	TRBV4-1	CASSQDGAGLRYGYTF
TRBJ2-7	TRBV6-1	CASSYSGGSSYEQYF
TRBJ1-2	TRBV5-6	CASSSWGGGYGYTF
TRBJ1-1	TRBV5-4	CASSSRAGQGSEAFF
TRBJ2-1	TRBV2	CATERGLAGGGEQFF
TRBJ1-1	TRBV2	CASSLGQGTEAFF
TRBJ1-6	TRBV5-1	CASSYTGDNSPLHF
TRBJ2-7	TRBV27	CASSPGQGVDEQYF
TRBJ1-4	TRBV11-2	CASSLPTGGSLVTGKLFF
TRBJ1-6	TRBV4-1	CASSLEGAGRPSYNSPLHF
TRBJ2-1	TRBV6-5	CASSYSGGGSYNEQFF
TRBJ1-5	TRBV6-4	CASLGEDVSNQPQHF
TRBJ1-5	TRBV7-8	CASSERTGRGNQPQHF